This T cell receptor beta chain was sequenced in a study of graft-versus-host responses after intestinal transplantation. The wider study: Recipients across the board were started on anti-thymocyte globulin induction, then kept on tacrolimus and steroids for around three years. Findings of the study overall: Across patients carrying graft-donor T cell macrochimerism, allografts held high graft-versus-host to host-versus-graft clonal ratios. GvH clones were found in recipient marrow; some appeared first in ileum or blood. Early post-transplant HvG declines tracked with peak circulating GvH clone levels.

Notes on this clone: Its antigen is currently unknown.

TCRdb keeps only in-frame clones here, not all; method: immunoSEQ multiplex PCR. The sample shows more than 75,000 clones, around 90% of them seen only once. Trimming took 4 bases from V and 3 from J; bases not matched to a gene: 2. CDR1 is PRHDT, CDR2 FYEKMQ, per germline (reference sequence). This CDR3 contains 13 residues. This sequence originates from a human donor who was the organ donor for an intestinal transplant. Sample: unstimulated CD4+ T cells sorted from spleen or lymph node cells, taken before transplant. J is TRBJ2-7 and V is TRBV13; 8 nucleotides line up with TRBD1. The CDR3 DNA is TGTGCCAGCAGCTCCAGGGGGCTCTACGAGCAGTACTTC. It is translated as CASSSRGLYEQYF.